Shown below are 29 T cell receptor beta chains from a single sample sequenced in a study of blood T cell repertoires in COVID-19. TCRdb's table, derived via immunoSEQ multiplex PCR, lists solely in-frame clones and lacks some. The sample carries fewer than 400,000 clones, approximately 87% recorded once. The specimen sequenced was PBMCs or T cells enriched from blood (not recorded which). These receptors were taken from a woman in her forties or fifties who had recovered from COVID-19.

V gene TRBV7-2 combines with J gene TRBJ2-1; a weak D match, TRBD1 (5 bases). The CDR3 extends over 16 amino acids. V shed 5 bases and J shed 2 bases, with 16 bases lying between them. The germline V gene encodes CDR1 SGHTA and CDR2 FQGNSA. In nucleotides, the CDR3 is TGTGCCAGCAGCCCAGGGCCCGAACAAACCTACAATGAGCAGTTCTTC. Translation: CASSPGPEQTYNEQFF.

The V gene is TRBV7-2, the J gene TRBJ2-1; the match to TRBD2 covers 8 bases. CDR1 SGHTA and CDR2 FQGNSA come from the germline V gene. V was pared by 5 bases and J by 1 base, with 10 bases of the junction left unmatched. The CDR3 runs to 17 residues. The CDR3 region is CASSRLSGGRSYNEQFF. DNA for the CDR3: TGTGCCAGCAGCCGGCTAAGCGGGGGTCGATCCTACAATGAGCAGTTCTTC.

This chain uses TRBV5-1 with TRBJ1-2; TRBD1 matches 8 bases. Per the germline V gene, CDR1 is SGHRS and CDR2 is YFSETQ. CDR3 length: 14 residues. V trimming: 4 bases; J trimming: 6 bases; junction bases outside the gene matches: 8. CDR3 coding DNA: TGCGCCAGCAGCGCTTCAGACAGGGGCGATGGCTACACCTTC. Encoded protein: CASSASDRGDGYTF. The full variable domain, in which reference TRBV5-1 and TRBJ1-2 provide the parts outside the CDR3, is KAGVTQTPRYLIKTRGQQVTLSCSPISGHRSVSWYQQTPGQGLQFLFEYFSETQRNKGNFPGRFSGRQFSNSRSEMNVSTLELGDSALYLCASSASDRGDGYTFGSGTRLTVV.

This chain uses TRBV6-2 or TRBV6-3 with TRBJ2-6; TRBD2 is a possible D gene (6 bases). This CDR3 is 16 amino acids long. V shed 3 bases and J shed 0 bases, with 9 bases lying between them. The germline V gene encodes CDR1 MNHEY and CDR2 SVGEGT. Written as DNA, the CDR3 is TGTGCCAGCAGTTATTCGGGAGTCTCTGGGGCCAACGTCCTGACTTTC. It translates to CASSYSGVSGANVLTF.

Only one count was recorded for this clone. The chain employs TRBV7-2 and TRBJ2-3; D unclear. The V gene lost 0 bases and the J gene lost 3 bases, with 10 bases spanning the gap. CDR1 is SGHTA and CDR2 is FQGNSA in the germline V gene. The CDR3 runs to 15 residues. CDR3 coding DNA: TGTGCCAGCAGCTTAGCCCCGATAGAAACAGATACGCAGTATTTT. It specifies CASSLAPIETDTQYF.

V is TRBV7-3 and J is TRBJ1-1, with 7 bases lining up with TRBD1. Germline V gene sequence: CDR1 SGHTA, CDR2 FQGTGA. Trimming cost V 1 base and J 6 bases; bases outside gene matches: 11. This CDR3 has 16 residues. The CDR3 here is CASSLMAAGGGSEAFF. The CDR3 bases are TGTGCCAGCAGCTTAATGGCGGCAGGGGGAGGATCTGAAGCTTTCTTT.

J is TRBJ2-1 and V is TRBV6-1; the match to TRBD2 covers 13 bases. The CDR3 length is 17 residues. Germline V CDR1 and CDR2: MNHNS, SASEGT. With V trimmed by 4 bases and J by 3 bases, 6 bases remained unmatched. The CDR3 protein is CASSGRGLAGLYNEQFF. The CDR3, as DNA: TGTGCCAGCAGTGGACGGGGACTAGCGGGGCTCTACAATGAGCAGTTCTTC.

There are many counts of this clone. This chain uses TRBV7-9 with TRBJ1-1; TRBD1 matches at 7 bases. The V gene end was trimmed by 5 bases and the J gene end by 4 bases; junction bases not matched to a gene: 4. This CDR3 spans 13 amino acids. Per the germline V gene, CDR1 is SEHNR and CDR2 is FQNEAQ (reference sequence). DNA of the CDR3: TGTGCCAGCAGCACGACAGGGTCCACTGAAGCTTTCTTT. It specifies CASSTTGSTEAFF.

The J gene is TRBJ1-1, the V gene TRBV5-4; no definite D call. Germline CDR1 reads SGHNT; CDR2 reads YYREEE (reference sequence). The V gene lost 2 bases and the J gene lost 5 bases, with 4 bases spanning the gap. The CDR3 is 11 amino acids. CDR3 nucleotides: TGTGCCAGCAGCTTCGGTACTGAAGCTTTCTTT. Amino acid sequence: CASSFGTEAFF.

This chain joins TRBV10-3 and TRBJ1-4; TRBD1 matches at 9 bases. The CDR3 loop spans 17 amino acids. V dropped 2 bases and J dropped 8; count of bases not matched to a gene: 12. CDR1 and CDR2 from the germline V gene are ENHRY and SYGVKD. CDR3 loop: CAISEILTGTGTEKLFF. In DNA form, the CDR3 reads TGTGCCATCAGTGAGATCTTAACCGGGACAGGGACAGAAAAACTGTTTTTT.

The chain joins TRBV30 to TRBJ1-5; D is unresolved. V was shortened by 2 bases and J by 3 bases, with 11 bases between the two germline ends. The CDR3 contains 14 residues. Germline lookup yields CDR1 GTSNPN and CDR2 SVGIG (reference sequence). In DNA, the CDR3 is TGTGCCTGGAGTTTCTCCGCGCCCAATCAGCCCCAGCATTTT. It is translated as CAWSFSAPNQPQHF.

This clone was seen only a few times. The chain combines TRBV3-1 (or the pseudogene TRBV3-2) with TRBJ2-7, with TRBD2 identical over 10 bases. Trimming took 1 base from V and 1 from J; bases not matched to a gene: 1. The germline gives CDR1 LGHDT, CDR2 YNNKEL (reference sequence). This CDR3 has 15 residues. The CDR3 nucleotides are TGTGCCAGCAGCCAAGCTAGCGGGGGTTCCTACGAGCAGTACTTC. Encoded protein: CASSQASGGSYEQYF.

This clone came up once. The chain combines TRBV2 with TRBJ1-6; possible D gene TRBD1, 6 bases. The CDR3 runs 15 residues. The germline V gene encodes CDR1 SNHLY and CDR2 FYNNEI. Trimming shortened V by 7 bases and J by 7 bases, and 17 bases separated the two germline ends. In nucleotides, the CDR3 is TGTGCCAGCACTCAATCCCGGCAGGGGAATTCACCCCTCCACTTT. It yields the protein CASTQSRQGNSPLHF.

The V and J genes are TRBV18 and TRBJ1-1; 7 bases align to TRBD1. In germline, CDR1 is KGHSH, CDR2 LQKENI. The CDR3 totals 17 residues. V lost 1 base, J lost 0 bases, and 8 bases stayed unmatched. The CDR3 DNA sequence: TGTGCCAGCTCACCACTGACAGGGAGAACTATGAACACTGAAGCTTTCTTT. As protein: CASSPLTGRTMNTEAFF.

This chain joins TRBV7-2 and TRBJ1-1; D is uncertain. The CDR3 has 13 amino acids. Germline CDR1 reads SGHTA; CDR2 reads FQGNSA. V lost 5 bases and J 5 bases, leaving 12 bases between the germline ends. CDR3 residues: CASSPLTGTEAFF. The CDR3 DNA is TGTGCCAGCAGCCCACTGACGGGGACTGAAGCTTTCTTT.

The chain combines TRBV12-5 with TRBJ1-1, with 7 nucleotides matching TRBD1. Unmatched junction bases numbered 12, after V lost 0 bases and J lost 5 bases. The CDR3 extends over 17 amino acids. Germline CDR1 is LGHNT and CDR2 is FRNRAP. The CDR3 bases are TGTGCTAGTGGTTTGGTAATTACTGCAGGGGGTGAGACTGAAGCTTTCTTT. It translates to CASGLVITAGGETEAFF.

In this sample, this clone turned up once. This chain joins TRBV20-1 and TRBJ1-1; tentative D call: TRBD1 (5 bases). The V and J ends lost 3 bases and 12 bases respectively, with 11 bases between them. CDR1 DFQATT and CDR2 SNEGSKA come from the germline V gene (reference sequence). The CDR3 loop spans 10 amino acids. DNA for the CDR3: TGCAGTGCTAGGGGGCCGGAGCCTTTCTTT. It translates to CSARGPEPFF.

The V gene is TRBV7-9, the J gene TRBJ2-2; 8 nucleotides match TRBD2. This CDR3 contains 17 residues. Looked up from germline, CDR1 is SEHNR and CDR2 is FQNEAQ (reference sequence). With 2 bases clipped from V and 5 bases from J, the junction kept 10 bases outside the gene matches. CDR3 sequence: CASSLNPGGPETGELFF. CDR3 coding DNA: TGTGCCAGCAGCTTAAATCCGGGGGGGCCTGAGACCGGGGAGCTGTTTTTT.

This chain links TRBV19 with TRBJ2-2; possible D gene TRBD1, 7 bases. The CDR3 runs 15 residues. Germline V gene lookup returns CDR1 LNHDA and CDR2 SQIVND (reference sequence). Trimming removed 1 base from V and 4 bases from J, with 10 bases in between. CDR3 residues: CASSIGQGGTGELFF. CDR3 in DNA: TGTGCCAGTAGTATAGGACAGGGAGGCACCGGGGAGCTGTTTTTT.

The CDR3 DNA reads as TGCGCCAGCGCCCTCCGCCAGGGGGGCAGGGGACTGATTGCAACTAATGAAAAACTGTTTTTT. As protein: CASALRQGGRGLIATNEKLFF. The chain joins TRBV4-1 to TRBJ1-4; 7 bases agree with TRBD1. Looked up from germline, CDR1 is MGHRA and CDR2 is YSYEKL. The trim removed 8 bases at V and 0 bases at J, leaving 24 bases unmatched. This CDR3 has 21 amino acids.

The genes are TRBV28 and TRBJ2-7; TRBD2 matches 12 bases. Trimming cost V 4 bases and J 3 bases; bases outside gene matches: 7. Germline CDR1 MDHEN, CDR2 SYDVKM. The CDR3 loop spans 16 amino acids. The CDR3 loop reads CASSSSTSGGIYEQYF. In DNA, the CDR3 is TGTGCCAGCAGTTCTAGCACTAGCGGGGGGATCTACGAGCAGTACTTC.

This chain links TRBV9 with TRBJ1-2; D gene ambiguous. The CDR3 totals 15 residues. V was pared by 3 bases and J by 7 bases, with 19 bases between. The germline CDR1 and CDR2 sequences are SGDLS and YYNGEE. The CDR3 spells CASSGVGQAISGYTF. The CDR3 DNA reads as TGTGCCAGCAGCGGGGTGGGCCAGGCAATCAGTGGCTACACCTTC. Supplemented by reference TRBV9 and TRBJ1-2, the full variable domain reads DSGVTQTPKHLITATGQRVTLRCSPRSGDLSVYWYQQSLDQGLQFLIQYYNGEERAKGNILERFSAQQFPDLHSELNLSSLELGDSALYFCASSGVGQAISGYTFGSGTRLTVV.

The rearrangement uses TRBV4-2 and TRBJ2-1, with 9 bases aligning to TRBD2. With V trimmed by 1 base and J by 2 bases, 9 bases remained unmatched. Germline values: CDR1 LGHNA, CDR2 YNFKEQ. The length of the CDR3 is 18 residues. DNA of the CDR3: TGTGCCAGCAGCCAAGTAGCGGGGGCTCGACATACCTACAATGAGCAGTTCTTC. Translated: CASSQVAGARHTYNEQFF.

The chain combines TRBV9 with TRBJ2-4; 12 positions match TRBD1. Germline assignment: CDR1 SGDLS and CDR2 YYNGEE. CDR3 length: 18 amino acids. With V trimmed by 3 bases and J by 9 bases, 16 bases remained unmatched. CDR3 DNA: TGTGCCAGCAGCGCGGGTAATTCCGGGACAGGGGGCCTCGGCATTCAGTACTTC. This sequence encodes CASSAGNSGTGGLGIQYF.

This chain links TRBV29-1 with TRBJ2-3; 8 bases are a match to TRBD2. The germline V gene encodes CDR1 SQVTM and CDR2 ANQGSEA. The J segment lost 5 bases and the V segment lost 0 bases, leaving 10 bases of the junction unmatched. This CDR3 has 16 amino acids. This chain's CDR3 is CSVEDPPGLEIDTQYF. For the CDR3, the DNA is TGCAGCGTTGAAGATCCACCGGGACTAGAAATAGATACGCAGTATTTT.

The chain employs TRBV7-9 and TRBJ2-1, with D tentatively TRBD2 (5 bases). V lost 2 bases, J lost 6 bases, and 20 bases lay in between. Germline V gene sequence: CDR1 SEHNR, CDR2 FQNEAQ (reference sequence). The CDR3 spans 17 residues. CDR3 sequence: CASSLSAGGLRGNEQFF. In DNA, the CDR3 is TGTGCCAGCAGCTTAAGCGCGGGCGGGCTCCGAGGCAATGAGCAGTTCTTC. The full variable domain, with the rest looked up from reference TRBV7-9 and TRBJ2-1, is DTGVSQNPRHKITKRGQNVTFRCDPISEHNRLYWYRQTLGQGPEFLTYFQNEAQLEKSRLLSDRFSAERPKGSFSTLEIQRTEQGDSAMYLCASSLSAGGLRGNEQFFGPGTRLTVL.

V and J are TRBV6-6 and TRBJ2-2, with 11 positions matching TRBD2. J was trimmed by 2 bases and V by 5 bases; bases with no gene match: 7. There are 17 residues in the CDR3. Germline CDR1 and CDR2: MNHNY and SVGAGI (reference sequence). The CDR3 loop reads CASSPYGTSGNTGELFF. The CDR3 DNA is TGTGCCAGCAGTCCTTACGGGACTAGCGGTAACACCGGGGAGCTGTTTTTT.

The chain recombines TRBV29-1 with TRBJ1-3; 12 nucleotides line up with TRBD1. CDR3 length: 18 residues. Germline V gene sequence: CDR1 SQVTM, CDR2 ANQGSEA. The ends lost 6 bases at V and 0 bases at J; junction bases unmatched: 12. CDR3 amino acids: CSVDTGTGGSSSGNTIYF. The DNA of the CDR3 is TGCAGCGTCGATACCGGGACAGGGGGCTCAAGCTCTGGAAACACCATATATTTT.

This clone was observed a few times. The V gene is TRBV24-1, the J gene TRBJ1-5; D gene uncertain. The germline V gene has CDR1 KGHDR and CDR2 SFDVKD. The length of the CDR3 is 14 residues. Trimming took off 1 base at V and 7 bases at J, with 10 bases between the two ends. The CDR3 DNA reads TGTGCCACCAGTGATTTCGGGTCGCTGCAGCCCCAGCATTTT. Encoded protein: CATSDFGSLQPQHF.